The next 32 T cell receptor beta chains were all read from a single sample in a study of T cells in localized non-small cell lung cancer. Measured with immunoSEQ multiplex PCR; TCRdb has only the in-frame clones, and not every one. The top ten hold just under 20% of the sample, which has 55,000 to 65,000 clones, 90% to 95% seen once. This material consisted of peripheral blood, taken before any cancer treatment. These receptors originate from a man between 40 and 75 years old with stage I lung adenocarcinoma.

This clone came up once. The chain uses TRBV7-3 and TRBJ2-2, with 8 bases fitting TRBD2. The CDR3 runs 16 residues. The J segment lost 3 bases and the V segment lost 0 bases, leaving 3 bases of the junction unmatched. The germline CDR1 and CDR2 sequences are SGHTA and FQGTGA. CDR3 nucleotide sequence: TGTGCCAGCAGCTTAACGAGCGGGGGATACACCGGGGAGCTGTTTTTT. Its translation: CASSLTSGGYTGELFF.

The rearrangement links TRBV28 to TRBJ1-2, with 9 bases matching TRBD1. Germline-derived CDR1 and CDR2 are MDHEN and SYDVKM. With V trimmed by 9 bases and J by 7 bases, 9 bases remained unmatched. CDR3 length: 13 amino acids. The CDR3 protein is CASSTGGGPGYTF. Here the CDR3 DNA reads TGTGCCAGTTCAACAGGGGGCGGTCCTGGCTACACCTTC.

The rearrangement uses TRBV28 and TRBJ1-2, with no clear D. The CDR3 runs to 14 residues. V was pared by 1 base and J by 2 bases, with 8 bases between. CDR1 is MDHEN, CDR2 SYDVKM, per germline. CDR3 DNA: TGTGCCAGCAGTTTATCCCAATGGAACTATGGCTACACCTTC. It translates to CASSLSQWNYGYTF.

The chain joins TRBV28 to TRBJ1-2; 7 nucleotides align to TRBD1. In germline, CDR1 is MDHEN, CDR2 SYDVKM. The CDR3 covers 13 residues. V shed 6 bases, J shed 7 bases, and the junction held 8 bases outside the gene matches. The CDR3 nucleotides are TGTGCCAGCAGATCAGACAGGGTCCGTGGCTACACCTTC. Its protein is CASRSDRVRGYTF.

This clone was seen a single time. The genes are TRBV30 and TRBJ2-6; D unresolved. The germline V gene encodes CDR1 GTSNPN and CDR2 SVGIG (reference sequence). V was shortened by 1 base and J by 0 bases, with 10 bases between the two germline ends. CDR3 length: 16 amino acids. The CDR3 reads CAWSAVGNSGANVLTF. The CDR3 DNA reads as TGTGCCTGGAGTGCGGTGGGAAACTCTGGGGCCAACGTCCTGACTTTC. Full variable domain (rest looked up from reference TRBV30 and TRBJ2-6): SQTIHQWPATLVQPVGSPLSLECTVEGTSNPNLYWYRQAAGRGLQLLFYSVGIGQISSEVPQNLSASRPQDRQFILSSKKLLLSDSGFYLCAWSAVGNSGANVLTFGAGSRLTVL.

The J gene is TRBJ1-1, the V gene TRBV7-8, with 7 nucleotides matching TRBD1. V lost 6 bases and J lost 8; bases outside the gene matches: 12. Germline V gene sequence: CDR1 SGHVS, CDR2 FQNEAQ. The CDR3 has 14 amino acids. CDR3 sequence (DNA): TGTGCCAGCAGTAGTCCGGGACAGCCCCTAGAAGCTTTCTTT. Amino acids: CASSSPGQPLEAFF.

V and J are TRBV5-4 and TRBJ1-1, with D tentatively TRBD1 (5 bases). Trimming removed 3 bases at V and 4 bases at J, with 10 bases between. The germline CDR1 and CDR2 sequences are SGHNT and YYREEE (reference sequence). The CDR3 loop spans 13 amino acids. The CDR3 DNA is TGTGCCAGCAGCTACCAGGGTGGCACTGAAGCTTTCTTT. This translates into CASSYQGGTEAFF.

The chain links TRBV4-2 to TRBJ2-7; no clear D gene. The ends were cut back, 1 base at V and 2 bases at J, with 9 bases in the middle. Germline loops: CDR1 LGHNA, CDR2 YNFKEQ. CDR3 length: 14 residues. The CDR3 sequence: CASSQGPLAYEQYF. The CDR3 region has the DNA TGTGCCAGCAGCCAAGGTCCCCTCGCCTACGAGCAGTACTTC.

This rearrangement joins TRBV4-1 to TRBJ1-5; D remains unclear. The germline V and J ends were trimmed by 4 bases and 2 bases, with 12 bases remaining between them. The CDR3 totals 15 residues. Germline assignment: CDR1 MGHRA and CDR2 YSYEKL. The CDR3 sequence: CASSRHNRGNQPQHF. The CDR3 DNA follows: TGCGCCAGCAGCCGCCATAACCGAGGCAATCAGCCCCAGCATTTT.

This clone has only one observation. This chain connects TRBV7-2 to TRBJ2-3; 9 bases are shared with TRBD2. Germline values: CDR1 SGHTA, CDR2 FQGNSA. The CDR3 is 15 residues long. Losses at the gene ends were 3 bases for V and 7 bases for J; bases not matched to a gene: 8. The CDR3 DNA reads TGTGCCAGCAGCTTCGGCGGGCTAGCGGGAAATACGCAGTATTTT. It translates to CASSFGGLAGNTQYF. The full variable domain, in which reference TRBV7-2 and TRBJ2-3 provide the parts outside the CDR3, is GAGVSQSPSNKVTEKGKDVELRCDPISGHTALYWYRQSLGQGLEFLIYFQGNSAPDKSGLPSDRFSAERTGGSVSTLTIQRTQQEDSAVYLCASSFGGLAGNTQYFGPGTRLTVL.

The chain employs TRBV5-6 and TRBJ2-4, with D perhaps TRBD1 (5 bases). CDR1 is SGHDT and CDR2 is YYEEEE in the germline V gene. The V end lost 0 bases, the J end lost 0 bases, and 10 bases lay between the germline ends. CDR3 length: 16 amino acids. CDR3 sequence reads: CASSLGQGLAKNIQYF. The CDR3, as DNA: TGTGCCAGCAGCTTGGGCCAGGGTCTAGCCAAAAACATTCAGTACTTC.

This rearrangement joins TRBV4-1 to TRBJ2-7; D uncertain. The CDR3 loop spans 14 amino acids. The germline V and J ends were trimmed by 0 bases and 0 bases, with 6 bases remaining between them. The germline CDR1 and CDR2 sequences are MGHRA and YSYEKL. The DNA for the CDR3 is TGCGCCAGCAGCCAAGAAGGCCCCTCCTACGAGCAGTACTTC. Its translation is CASSQEGPSYEQYF.

The chain employs TRBV5-1 and TRBJ2-5; TRBD1 or TRBD2 may be the D gene (5 bases each). The germline V gene encodes CDR1 SGHRS and CDR2 YFSETQ. This CDR3 spans 12 amino acids. V lost 4 bases, J lost 5 bases, and 9 bases lay in between. CDR3 in amino acids: CASSARGETQYF. The CDR3 DNA is TGCGCCAGCAGCGCCCGGGGCGAGACCCAGTACTTC.

The genes are TRBV27 and TRBJ1-2; 7 bases are shared with TRBD1. The CDR3 contains 13 residues. The J segment lost 6 bases and the V segment lost 6 bases, leaving 7 bases of the junction unmatched. From germline, CDR1 is MNHEY and CDR2 SMNVEV (reference sequence). The DNA of the CDR3 is TGTGCCAGCAGGCATACAGGGGTCCATGGCTACACCTTC. Encoded protein: CASRHTGVHGYTF.

J is TRBJ2-2 and V is TRBV7-9, with D unresolved. The germline V and J ends were trimmed by 0 bases and 1 base, with 6 bases remaining between them. Germline values: CDR1 SEHNR, CDR2 FQNEAQ (reference sequence). This CDR3 comprises 15 residues. The CDR3 protein is CASSLAGMNTGELFF. Here the CDR3 DNA reads TGTGCCAGCAGCTTAGCGGGGATGAACACCGGGGAGCTGTTTTTT.

V usage is TRBV5-5 and J usage is TRBJ2-4; 8 bases fit TRBD1. The CDR3 has 15 residues. The germline gives CDR1 SGHKS, CDR2 YYEKEE (reference sequence). Germline trimming cut 1 base from V and 8 bases from J; bases unmatched to any gene: 8. The CDR3 bases are TGTGCCAGCAGCTTGAGAGGACAGGGTGATTACATTCAGTACTTC. Amino acids: CASSLRGQGDYIQYF.

V usage is TRBV19 and J usage is TRBJ1-4; no clear D gene. Trimming shortened V by 3 bases and J by 0 bases, and 8 bases separated the two germline ends. CDR3 size: 15 residues. Germline V gene data show CDR1 as LNHDA and CDR2 as SQIVND (reference sequence). CDR3 nucleotide sequence: TGTGCCAGTAGTATGGCGGATGCAACTAATGAAAAACTGTTTTTT. It is translated as CASSMADATNEKLFF.

The chain couples TRBV4-1 to TRBJ2-6; D gene uncertain. The CDR3 loop spans 14 amino acids. Germline CDR1 is MGHRA and CDR2 is YSYEKL. Trimming took off 4 bases at V and 1 base at J, with 5 bases between the two ends. The CDR3 DNA sequence: TGCGCCAGCAGCCTTGGGTCTGGGGCCAACGTCCTGACTTTC. This sequence encodes CASSLGSGANVLTF.

The chain joins TRBV14 to TRBJ2-7; no definite D call. Germline CDR1 and CDR2: SGHDN and FVKESK. The CDR3 spans 15 residues. Trimming stripped 4 bases from V and 0 bases from J, with 13 bases between. In DNA, the CDR3 is TGTGCCAGCAGCCCTTTAAGAGCGCGCTCCTACGAGCAGTACTTC. Its protein product is CASSPLRARSYEQYF.

A remark on this clone: The germline gene is not matched at one end of the junction; a read error may be the cause. The chain is built from TRBV7-7 and TRBJ2-1, with a weak D call TRBD2 (6 bases). Germline V lookup: CDR1 SSHAT, CDR2 FNYEAQ (reference sequence). The CDR3 extends over 13 amino acids. CDR3 sequence (DNA): TGTGCTAGCAGCTTAGCGGAGGGAAATGAGCAGTTCTTC. Translation gives CASSLAEGNEQFF.

This clone was found once. The gene calls are TRBV29-1 and TRBJ2-7; 10 nucleotides agree with TRBD1. The V segment lost 5 bases and the J segment 3 bases; nucleotides outside the gene matches: 7. The CDR3 extends over 14 amino acids. The germline V gene has CDR1 SQVTM and CDR2 ANQGSEA. The CDR3 nucleotides read TGCAGCGTTTTTACCGGGACAGGGGTCTACGAGCAGTACTTC. It specifies CSVFTGTGVYEQYF.

The chain employs TRBV4-2 and TRBJ2-7; D is unclear. Trimming removed 6 bases from V and 0 bases from J, with 6 bases in between. CDR3 length: 12 amino acids. Germline V lookup: CDR1 LGHNA, CDR2 YNFKEQ. The CDR3 sequence: CASRSSSYEQYF. DNA for the CDR3: TGTGCCAGCAGGTCCAGCTCCTACGAGCAGTACTTC.

J is TRBJ1-2 and V is TRBV6-6; the match to TRBD1 covers 9 bases. The CDR3 has 16 residues. J gave up 3 bases and V 2 bases, and 7 bases lay outside the gene matches. CDR1 is MNHNY and CDR2 is SVGAGI in the germline V gene (reference sequence). The CDR3 coding sequence is TGTGCCAGCAGTTACCCAACAGGGGGCGTCGACTATGGCTACACCTTC. This sequence encodes CASSYPTGGVDYGYTF.

The J gene is TRBJ1-5, the V gene TRBV5-6, with D possibly matching TRBD1 (5 bases). This CDR3 has 16 amino acids. Per the germline V gene, CDR1 is SGHDT and CDR2 is YYEEEE. The germline V and J ends were trimmed by 1 base and 0 bases, with 11 bases remaining between them. The CDR3 protein is CASSLFGGDSNQPQHF. In DNA, the CDR3 is TGTGCCAGCAGCTTGTTTGGGGGAGATAGCAATCAGCCCCAGCATTTT.

This sequence joins TRBV29-1 and TRBJ2-6, with D unclear. This CDR3 has 11 amino acids. Trimming took 6 bases from V and 8 from J, leaving 8 bases between them. The germline gives CDR1 SQVTM, CDR2 ANQGSEA. CDR3 sequence (DNA): TGCAGCGTCCAGGAGACCAACGTCCTGACTTTC. Its protein product is CSVQETNVLTF.

The chain is built from TRBV28 and TRBJ1-2; D possibly corresponds to TRBD1 (6 bases). The germline V gene encodes CDR1 MDHEN and CDR2 SYDVKM. The V end was cut by 3 bases, the J end by 3 bases, with 14 bases between. CDR3 length: 15 residues. The DNA for the CDR3 is TGTGCCAGCAGTTTCCCAGGGGTAGTTCACTATGGCTACACCTTC. Its protein is CASSFPGVVHYGYTF.

The chain links TRBV29-1 to TRBJ2-1; 9 bases agree with TRBD1. The CDR3 runs to 15 residues. The trim removed 3 bases at V and 1 base at J, leaving 4 bases unmatched. Germline V gene sequence: CDR1 SQVTM, CDR2 ANQGSEA. CDR3 nucleotide sequence: TGCAGCGTTGAGGACAGGGGCGAGTCCTACAATGAGCAGTTCTTC. It is translated as CSVEDRGESYNEQFF.

V usage is TRBV7-2 and J usage is TRBJ1-2; D is unresolved. This CDR3 comprises 15 residues. In germline, CDR1 is SGHTA, CDR2 FQGNSA. V lost 1 base and J 4 bases, leaving 13 bases between the germline ends. CDR3 DNA: TGTGCCAGCAGCTTAGTTGTAGGGAGCCTCTATGGCTACACCTTC. It is translated as CASSLVVGSLYGYTF.

CDR3 sequence reads: CASSVELRDYGYTF. The CDR3 coding sequence is TGTGCCAGCAGCGTAGAGCTTAGAGACTATGGCTACACCTTC. The genes are TRBV9 and TRBJ1-2; D not resolved. This CDR3 is 14 amino acids long. The V end lost 0 bases, the J end lost 3 bases, and 9 bases lay between the germline ends. CDR1 is SGDLS, CDR2 YYNGEE, per germline. Together with reference TRBV9 and TRBJ1-2, the CDR3 gives the full variable domain: DSGVTQTPKHLITATGQRVTLRCSPRSGDLSVYWYQQSLDQGLQFLIQYYNGEERAKGNILERFSAQQFPDLHSELNLSSLELGDSALYFCASSVELRDYGYTFGSGTRLTVV.

The chain uses TRBV15 and TRBJ2-7; D gene unclear. The germline V and J ends were trimmed by 5 bases and 7 bases, with 21 bases remaining between them. The length of the CDR3 is 15 residues. The germline gives CDR1 LNHNV, CDR2 YYDKDF (reference sequence). The CDR3 DNA reads TGTGCCACCAGCGCCATTAAAGGCCTGTTGTTGGAGCAGTACTTC. It codes for CATSAIKGLLLEQYF.

This clone was recorded only once. J is TRBJ2-7 and V is TRBV7-2; no clear D. The V end lost 5 bases, the J end lost 3 bases, and 20 bases lay between the germline ends. The CDR3 sequence is 16 residues long. Looked up from germline, CDR1 is SGHTA and CDR2 is FQGNSA. The CDR3 reads CASSLLATPLDYEQYF. CDR3 coding DNA: TGTGCCAGCAGCCTGCTGGCCACCCCCCTCGACTACGAGCAGTACTTC.

The chain uses TRBV5-1 and TRBJ2-1; the D call may be TRBD1 or TRBD2 (6 bases each). Trimming cost V 4 bases and J 3 bases, with 26 bases left between them. The CDR3 runs to 19 residues. CDR1 is SGHRS, CDR2 YFSETQ, per germline. This CDR3 is CASSDPQGIGGTGYNEQFF. In nucleotides, the CDR3 is TGCGCCAGCAGCGATCCTCAGGGGATCGGGGGTACAGGCTACAATGAGCAGTTCTTC.